This TCR beta chain was found in a study of regulatory T cells in long-lasting Graves disease. Assembly of TCR beta libraries relied on iRepertoire HTBI primers together with Arm-PCR of CDR3 regions. TCRdb ran MiXCR on the multiplex PCR reads and lists one entry per CDR3 protein. The sample records about 400,000 distinct CDR3 sequences, about 20% being singletons. Overall study results and limits: Peripheral blood, not thyroid tissue, was the sole material studied.

This CDR3 has 14 amino acids. Trimming removed 8 bases from V and 3 bases from J, with 17 bases in between. The V gene's germline CDR1 is MDHEN and CDR2 SYDVKM. The time point: persistent/refractory GD, antithyroid drugs over 5 years with positive TRAb. PBMC RNA served as the TCR library source. This clonotype has a count of ten or more. Its antigen is not known. The material was peripheral blood mononuclear cells (PBMCs), obtained when the disease was refractory, from a patient treated with antithyroid drugs. The origin of this receptor is a female donor with Graves disease. The chain carries TRBV28 and TRBJ2-7, with a possible D match to TRBD1 (6 bases). The CDR3 is CASSSTGDYYEQYF. CDR3 in DNA: TGTGCCAGCTCTTCGACAGGAGACTACTACGAGCAGTACTTC.